This T cell receptor (beta chain) was retrieved from a study of spatial heterogeneity in lung cancer. Study background: The follow-up PBMC samples were sequenced whenever they were available. The median time to follow-up was about 25 months after resection. Compared with alpha-chain sequences, beta-chain sequences were consistently detected in greater numbers. A unique TCR and UMI combination showed up more than ten times in raw reads, on average.

This clonotype was seen ten or more times. The time point was: blood at routine non-recurrence follow-up after resection. The study sequenced unsorted whole RNA from tumor, nontumor lung or frozen PBMC. Each TCR cDNA molecule carried a unique molecular identifier. TCRdb called the 5' RACE reads again in MiXCR, with one record for every CDR3 protein. The sample lists some 110,000 distinct CDR3 sequences, over 9% seen once, with roughly 17% in the top ten. From germline, CDR1 is SQVTM and CDR2 ANQGSEA. The V and J ends lost 6 bases and 4 bases respectively, with 18 bases between them. This CDR3 comprises 15 residues.

The chain combines TRBV29-1 with TRBJ2-2, with TRBD1 as a possible D gene (7 bases). The sample in question was PBMCs, obtained at follow-up. This TCR was recovered from a male donor with early-stage non-small cell lung cancer. The CDR3 reads CSVTLQGRSTGELFF. Written as DNA, the CDR3 is TGCAGCGTAACACTACAGGGGAGGAGCACCGGGGAGCTGTTTTTT.